Listed here is a single TCR beta chain. Measured with immunoSEQ multiplex PCR; TCRdb has only the in-frame clones, and not every one. The data show roughly 290,000 clones, roughly four fifths seen once. This sample was taken from a study of blood T cell repertoires in COVID-19. Trimming cost V 5 bases and J 2 bases; bases outside gene matches: 9. The CDR3 extends over 15 amino acids. Germline CDR1 and CDR2: SQVTM and ANQGSEA. Sequenced: peripheral blood. The TCR comes from a person aged 70 to 85 with COVID-19, enrolled during active disease. The chain is built from TRBV29-1 and TRBJ2-1; TRBD2 agrees at 7 bases. DNA of the CDR3: TGCAGCGTTAATATACTAGCGAGAACCTACAATGAGCAGTTCTTC. It encodes CSVNILARTYNEQFF.